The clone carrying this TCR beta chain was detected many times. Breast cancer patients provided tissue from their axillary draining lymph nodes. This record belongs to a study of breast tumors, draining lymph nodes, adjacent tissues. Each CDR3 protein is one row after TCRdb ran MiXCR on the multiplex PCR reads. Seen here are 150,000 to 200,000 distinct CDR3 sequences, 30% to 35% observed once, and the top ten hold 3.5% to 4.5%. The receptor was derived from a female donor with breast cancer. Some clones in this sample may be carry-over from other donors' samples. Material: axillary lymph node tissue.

In DNA, the CDR3 is TGTGCCAGCAGCTTAGTGGGGAATAGCAATCAGCCCCAGCATTTT. The encoded protein is CASSLVGNSNQPQHF. The J gene is TRBJ1-5, the V gene TRBV7-2; no clear D. The CDR3 covers 15 residues. Trimming took 1 base from V and 0 from J, leaving 7 bases between them. The germline gives CDR1 SGHTA, CDR2 FQGNSA.